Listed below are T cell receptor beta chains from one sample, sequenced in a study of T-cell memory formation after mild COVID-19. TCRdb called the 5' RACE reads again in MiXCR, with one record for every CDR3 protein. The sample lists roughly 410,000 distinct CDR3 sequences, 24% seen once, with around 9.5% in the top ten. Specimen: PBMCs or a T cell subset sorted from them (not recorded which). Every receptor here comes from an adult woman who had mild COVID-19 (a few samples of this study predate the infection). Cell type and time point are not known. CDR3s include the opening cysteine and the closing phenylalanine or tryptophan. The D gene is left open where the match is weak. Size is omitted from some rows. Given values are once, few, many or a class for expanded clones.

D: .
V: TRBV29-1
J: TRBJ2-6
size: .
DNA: TGCAGCTGTTTTGGGACTGGGGCCAACGTCCTGACTTTC
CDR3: CSCFGTGANVLTF

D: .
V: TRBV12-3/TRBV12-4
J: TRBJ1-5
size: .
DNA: TGTGCCAGCAGTTTAGGACAAAATCAGCCCCAGCATTTT
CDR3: CASSLGQNQPQHF

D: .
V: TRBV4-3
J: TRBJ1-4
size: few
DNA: TGCGCCAGCAGCCAAGATGGGTTAGGTGCGGGACGGGATGAAAAACTGTTTTTT
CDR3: CASSQDGLGAGRDEKLFF

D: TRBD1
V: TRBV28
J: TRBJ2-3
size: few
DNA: TGTGCCAGCAGCCCGGGACAGATAAGCACAGATACGCAGTATTTT
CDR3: CASSPGQISTDTQYF

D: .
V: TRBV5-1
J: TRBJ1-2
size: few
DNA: TGCGCCAGCAGCTTGGGAGGACAGCCTTCCTATGGCTACACCTTC
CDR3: CASSLGGQPSYGYTF

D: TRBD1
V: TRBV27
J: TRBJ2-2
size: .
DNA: TGTGCCAGCAGTCCTAGACAGGGGGCGTACGGGGAGCTGTTTTTT
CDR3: CASSPRQGAYGELFF

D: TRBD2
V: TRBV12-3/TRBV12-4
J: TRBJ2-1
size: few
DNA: TGTGCCAGCAGTTTAGTAGCCCTAGGACTAGCGGGAGATGAGCAGTTCTTC
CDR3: CASSLVALGLAGDEQFF

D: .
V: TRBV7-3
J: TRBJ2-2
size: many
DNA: TGTGCCAGCAGCTCCTTGAGAGGATCCGGGGAGCTGTTTTTT
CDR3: CASSSLRGSGELFF

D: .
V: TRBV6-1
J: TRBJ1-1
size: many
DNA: TGTGCCAGCAGTGAAGAAGGTAACACTGAAGCTTTCTTT
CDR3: CASSEEGNTEAFF

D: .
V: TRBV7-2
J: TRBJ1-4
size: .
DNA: TGTGCCAGCAGCTCTTACCCCATTGAAAAACTGTTTTTT
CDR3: CASSSYPIEKLFF

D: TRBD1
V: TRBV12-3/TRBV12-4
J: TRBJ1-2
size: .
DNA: TGTGCCAGCAGTTTAGTAAGTGCACAGGGGGCGGCTGGCTACACCTTC
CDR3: CASSLVSAQGAAGYTF

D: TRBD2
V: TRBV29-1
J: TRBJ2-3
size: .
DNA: TGCAGCGTCTCTAGCGGGGTCTATGGGGATACGCAGTATTTT
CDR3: CSVSSGVYGDTQYF

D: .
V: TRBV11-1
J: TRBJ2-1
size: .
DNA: TGTGCCAGCAGGGGCTCGCTAGCGAGAAACAATGAGCAGTTCTTC
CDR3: CASRGSLARNNEQFF

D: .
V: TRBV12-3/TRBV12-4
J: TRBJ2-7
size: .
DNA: TGTGCCAGCAGTTTAAGCTTCAGGTCTAGGTACGAGCAGTACTTC
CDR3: CASSLSFRSRYEQYF